The entry below describes one TCR beta chain. At one of its ends the junction is not consistent with the germline gene, which may arise from a read error. This entry belongs to a study of cytomegalovirus exposure and HLA in healthy donors. The PCR had 60 Vbeta and 13 Jbeta primers. TCRdb's copy holds only in-frame clones and misses some; the assay was immunoSEQ multiplex PCR. This sample's table reports tens of thousands of clones. This CDR3 has 14 amino acids. Germline values: CDR1 SGHAT, CDR2 FQNNGV. V and J are TRBV11-2 and TRBJ1-1; D unresolved. The sample taken for sequencing was PBMCs. This sequence was found in a young man in good health and CMV-seropositive. CDR3 in amino acids: CASTLGLARTEAFF. For the CDR3, the DNA is TGTGCCAGCACCTTAGGGTTGGCTAGGACTGAAGCTTTCTTT. Looking up the rest from reference TRBV11-2 and TRBJ1-1 gives the full variable domain: EAGVAQSPRYKIIEKRQSVAFWCNPISGHATLYWYQQILGQGPKLLIQFQNNGVVDDSQLPKDRFSAERLKGVDSTLKIQPAKLEDSAVYLCASTLGLARTEAFFGQGTRLTVV.